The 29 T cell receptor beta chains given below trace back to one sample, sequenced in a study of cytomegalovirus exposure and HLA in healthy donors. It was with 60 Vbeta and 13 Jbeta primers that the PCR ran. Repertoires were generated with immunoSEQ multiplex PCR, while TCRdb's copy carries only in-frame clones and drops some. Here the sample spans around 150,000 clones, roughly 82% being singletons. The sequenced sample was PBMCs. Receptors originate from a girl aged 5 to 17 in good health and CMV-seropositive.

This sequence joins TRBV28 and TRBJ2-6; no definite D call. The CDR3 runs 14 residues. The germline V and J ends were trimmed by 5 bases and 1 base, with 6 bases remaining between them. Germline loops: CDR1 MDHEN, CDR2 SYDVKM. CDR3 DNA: TGTGCCAGCAGTCAACGGTCTGGGGCCAACGTCCTGACTTTC. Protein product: CASSQRSGANVLTF. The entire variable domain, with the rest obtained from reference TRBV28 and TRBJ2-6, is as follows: DVKVTQSSRYLVKRTGEKVFLECVQDMDHENMFWYRQDPGLGLRLIYFSYDVKMKEKGDIPEGYSVSREKKERFSLILESASTNQTSMYLCASSQRSGANVLTFGAGSRLTVL.

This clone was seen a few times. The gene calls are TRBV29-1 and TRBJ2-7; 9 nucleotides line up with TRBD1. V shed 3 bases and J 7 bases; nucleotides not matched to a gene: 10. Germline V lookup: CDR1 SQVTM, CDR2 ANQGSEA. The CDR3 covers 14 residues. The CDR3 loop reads CSVDLGQGRGEQYF. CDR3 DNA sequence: TGCAGCGTTGATTTGGGACAGGGAAGGGGAGAGCAGTACTTC.

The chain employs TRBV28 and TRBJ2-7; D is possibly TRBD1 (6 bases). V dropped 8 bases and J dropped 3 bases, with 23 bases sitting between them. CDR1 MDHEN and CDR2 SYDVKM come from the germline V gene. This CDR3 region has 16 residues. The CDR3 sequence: CASGRVGEFRGYEQYF. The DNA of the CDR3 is TGTGCCAGCGGGCGGGTAGGGGAGTTCAGGGGCTACGAGCAGTACTTC.

CDR3 sequence: CASSLTGDTEAFF. CDR3 bases: TGTGCCAGCAGTTTGACAGGGGACACTGAAGCTTTCTTT. The chain links TRBV28 to TRBJ1-1, with TRBD1 matching 8 bases. V lost 3 bases and J lost 3; bases outside the gene matches: 0. This CDR3 has 13 residues. CDR1 and CDR2 from the germline V gene are MDHEN and SYDVKM.

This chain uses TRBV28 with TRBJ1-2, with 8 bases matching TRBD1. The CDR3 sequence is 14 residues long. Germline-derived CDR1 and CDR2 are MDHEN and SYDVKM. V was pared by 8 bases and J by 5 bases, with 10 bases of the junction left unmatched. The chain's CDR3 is CASGRDRSIYGYTF. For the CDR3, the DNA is TGTGCCAGCGGGCGGGACAGGTCGATTTATGGCTACACCTTC.

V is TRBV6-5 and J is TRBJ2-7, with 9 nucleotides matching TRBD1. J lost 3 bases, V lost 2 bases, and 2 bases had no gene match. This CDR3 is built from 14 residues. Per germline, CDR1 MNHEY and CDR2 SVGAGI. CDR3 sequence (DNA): TGTGCCAGCAGTTACGGACAGGGGATCTACGAGCAGTACTTC. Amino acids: CASSYGQGIYEQYF.

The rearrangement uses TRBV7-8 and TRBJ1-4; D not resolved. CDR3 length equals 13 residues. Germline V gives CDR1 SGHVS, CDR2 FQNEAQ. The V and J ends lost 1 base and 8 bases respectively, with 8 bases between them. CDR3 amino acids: CASSLGILEKLFF. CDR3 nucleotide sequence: TGTGCCAGCAGCTTAGGCATACTAGAAAAACTGTTTTTT.

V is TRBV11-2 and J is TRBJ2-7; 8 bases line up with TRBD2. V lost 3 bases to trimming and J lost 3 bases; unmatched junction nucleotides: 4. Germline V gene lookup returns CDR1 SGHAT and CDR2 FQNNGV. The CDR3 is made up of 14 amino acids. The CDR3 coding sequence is TGTGCCAGCAGCTTCCTCGCGGGGGGCTACGAGCAGTACTTC. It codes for CASSFLAGGYEQYF.

The CDR3 nucleotides are TGTGCCAGCAGCCAAGCTTCAGACAGGGGTTCCTACGAGCAGTACTTC. Translating gives CASSQASDRGSYEQYF. The V and J genes are TRBV4-2 and TRBJ2-7, with 8 bases identical to TRBD1. Per germline, CDR1 LGHNA and CDR2 YNFKEQ. With 1 base clipped from V and 1 base from J, the junction kept 6 bases outside the gene matches. The CDR3 is made up of 16 amino acids.

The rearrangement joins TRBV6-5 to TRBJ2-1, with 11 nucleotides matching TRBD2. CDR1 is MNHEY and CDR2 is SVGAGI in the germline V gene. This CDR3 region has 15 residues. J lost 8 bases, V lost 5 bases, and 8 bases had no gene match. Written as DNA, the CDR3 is TGTGCCAGCAGTCTAACTAGCGGGAGCGCCCATGAGCAGTTCTTC. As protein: CASSLTSGSAHEQFF.

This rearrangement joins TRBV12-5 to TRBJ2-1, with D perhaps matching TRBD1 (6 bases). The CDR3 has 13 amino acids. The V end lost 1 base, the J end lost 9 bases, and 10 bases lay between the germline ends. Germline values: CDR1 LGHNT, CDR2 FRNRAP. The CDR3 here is CASGLDRDGEQFF. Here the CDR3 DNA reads TGTGCTAGTGGTTTGGACAGGGACGGTGAGCAGTTCTTC.

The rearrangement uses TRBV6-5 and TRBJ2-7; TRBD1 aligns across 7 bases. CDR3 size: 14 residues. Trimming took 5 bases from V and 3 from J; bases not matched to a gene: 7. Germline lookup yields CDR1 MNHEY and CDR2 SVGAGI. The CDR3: CASSHRDRSYEQYF. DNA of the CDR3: TGTGCCAGCAGTCATCGGGACAGAAGCTACGAGCAGTACTTC.

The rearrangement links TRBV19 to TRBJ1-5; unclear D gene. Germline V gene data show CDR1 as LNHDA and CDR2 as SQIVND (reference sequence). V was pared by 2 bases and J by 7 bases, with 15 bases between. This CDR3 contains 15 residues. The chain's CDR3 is CASSIPGPGGQPQHF. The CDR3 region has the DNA TGTGCCAGTAGTATACCCGGCCCAGGTGGGCAGCCCCAGCATTTT.

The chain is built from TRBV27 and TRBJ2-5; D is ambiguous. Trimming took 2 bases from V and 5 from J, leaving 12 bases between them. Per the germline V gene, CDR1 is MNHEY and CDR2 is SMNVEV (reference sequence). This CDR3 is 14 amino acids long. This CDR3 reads CASSLSAWFETQYF. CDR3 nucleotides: TGTGCCAGCAGTTTAAGCGCGTGGTTTGAGACCCAGTACTTC.

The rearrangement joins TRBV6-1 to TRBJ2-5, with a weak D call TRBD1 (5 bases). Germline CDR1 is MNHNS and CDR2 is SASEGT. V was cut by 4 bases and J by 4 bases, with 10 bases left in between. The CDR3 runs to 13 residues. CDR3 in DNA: TGTGCCAGCAGTGTTCAGGGTTTAGAGACCCAGTACTTC. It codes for CASSVQGLETQYF.

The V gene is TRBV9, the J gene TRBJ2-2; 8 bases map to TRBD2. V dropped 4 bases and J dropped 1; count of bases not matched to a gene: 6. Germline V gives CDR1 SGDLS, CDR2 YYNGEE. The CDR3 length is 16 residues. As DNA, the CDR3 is TGTGCCAGCAGCCCTACTAGCGGCAAGAACACCGGGGAGCTGTTTTTT. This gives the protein CASSPTSGKNTGELFF. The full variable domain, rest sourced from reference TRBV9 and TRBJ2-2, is DSGVTQTPKHLITATGQRVTLRCSPRSGDLSVYWYQQSLDQGLQFLIQYYNGEERAKGNILERFSAQQFPDLHSELNLSSLELGDSALYFCASSPTSGKNTGELFFGEGSRLTVL.

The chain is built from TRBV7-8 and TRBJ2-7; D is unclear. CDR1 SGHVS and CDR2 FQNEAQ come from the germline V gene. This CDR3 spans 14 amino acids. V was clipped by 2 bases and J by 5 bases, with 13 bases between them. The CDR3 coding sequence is TGTGCCAGCAGCTTACTGGTTGCAGAAAACGAGCAGTACTTC. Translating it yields CASSLLVAENEQYF.

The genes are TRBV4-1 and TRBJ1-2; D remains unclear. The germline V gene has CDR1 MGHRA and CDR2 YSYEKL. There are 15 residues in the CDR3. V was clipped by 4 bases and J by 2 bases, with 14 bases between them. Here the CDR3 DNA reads TGCGCCAGCAGCCCCCAACTGGGCTTAAACTATGGCTACACCTTC. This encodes CASSPQLGLNYGYTF.

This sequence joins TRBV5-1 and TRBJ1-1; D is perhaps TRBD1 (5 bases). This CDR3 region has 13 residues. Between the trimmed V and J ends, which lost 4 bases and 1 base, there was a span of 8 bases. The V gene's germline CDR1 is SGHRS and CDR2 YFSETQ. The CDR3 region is CASSPTENTEAFF. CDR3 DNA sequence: TGCGCCAGCAGCCCGACAGAGAACACTGAAGCTTTCTTT.

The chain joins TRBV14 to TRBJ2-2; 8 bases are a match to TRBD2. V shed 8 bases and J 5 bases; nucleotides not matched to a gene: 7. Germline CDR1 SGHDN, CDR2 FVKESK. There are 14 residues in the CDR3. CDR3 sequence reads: CASPREGATGELFF. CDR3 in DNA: TGTGCCAGCCCCCGGGAGGGTGCGACCGGGGAGCTGTTTTTT.

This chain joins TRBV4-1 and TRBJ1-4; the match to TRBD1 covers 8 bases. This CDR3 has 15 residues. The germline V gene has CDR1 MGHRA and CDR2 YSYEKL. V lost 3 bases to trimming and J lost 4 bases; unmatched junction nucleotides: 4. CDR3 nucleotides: TGCGCCAGCAGCCAGAGGACAGGGATTAATGAAAAACTGTTTTTT. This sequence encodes CASSQRTGINEKLFF.

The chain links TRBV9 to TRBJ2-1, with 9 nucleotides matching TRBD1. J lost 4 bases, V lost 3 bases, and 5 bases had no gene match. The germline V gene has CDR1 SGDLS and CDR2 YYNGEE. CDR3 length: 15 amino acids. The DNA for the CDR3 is TGTGCCAGCAGCGCGGACAGGGGCAATTACAATGAGCAGTTCTTC. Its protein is CASSADRGNYNEQFF.

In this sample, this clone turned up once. In nucleotides, the CDR3 is TGTGCCAGCAGTTTAAGAGGGAATGTCGTCTACGAGCAGTACTTC. This codes for CASSLRGNVVYEQYF. The chain has TRBV27 and TRBJ2-7, with D possibly being TRBD2 (5 bases). V was shortened by 2 bases and J by 3 bases, with 14 bases between the two germline ends. The CDR3 has 15 amino acids. Germline CDR1 is MNHEY and CDR2 is SMNVEV (reference sequence).

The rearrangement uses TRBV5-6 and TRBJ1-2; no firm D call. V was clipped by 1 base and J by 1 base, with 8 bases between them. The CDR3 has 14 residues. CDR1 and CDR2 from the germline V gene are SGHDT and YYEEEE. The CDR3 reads CASSLLPGNYGYTF. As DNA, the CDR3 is TGTGCCAGCAGCTTGCTTCCGGGTAACTATGGCTACACCTTC. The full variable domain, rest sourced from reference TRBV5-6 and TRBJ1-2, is DAGVTQSPTHLIKTRGQQVTLRCSPKSGHDTVSWYQQALGQGPQFIFQYYEEEERQRGNFPDRFSGHQFPNYSSELNVNALLLGDSALYLCASSLLPGNYGYTFGSGTRLTVV.

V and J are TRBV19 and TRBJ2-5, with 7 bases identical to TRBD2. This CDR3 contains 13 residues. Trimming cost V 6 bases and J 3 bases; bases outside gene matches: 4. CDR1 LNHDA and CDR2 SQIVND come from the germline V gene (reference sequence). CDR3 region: CASRVLAEETQYF. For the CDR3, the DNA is TGTGCCAGTAGGGTCCTAGCGGAAGAGACCCAGTACTTC. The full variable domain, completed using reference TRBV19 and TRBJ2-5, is DGGITQSPKYLFRKEGQNVTLSCEQNLNHDAMYWYRQDPGQGLRLIYYSQIVNDFQKGDIAEGYSVSREKKESFPLTVTSAQKNPTAFYLCASRVLAEETQYFGPGTRLLVL.

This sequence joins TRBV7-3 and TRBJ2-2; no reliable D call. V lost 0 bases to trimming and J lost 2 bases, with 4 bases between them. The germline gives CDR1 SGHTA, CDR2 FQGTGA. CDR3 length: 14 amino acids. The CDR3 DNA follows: TGTGCCAGCAGCTTAACCTCCAACACCGGGGAGCTGTTTTTT. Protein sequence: CASSLTSNTGELFF.

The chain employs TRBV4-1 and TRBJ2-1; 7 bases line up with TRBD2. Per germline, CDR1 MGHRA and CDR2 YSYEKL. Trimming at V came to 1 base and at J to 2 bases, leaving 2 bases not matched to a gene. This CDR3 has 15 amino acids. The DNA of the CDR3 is TGCGCCAGCAGCCAAGTGGGGGGGGCCTACAATGAGCAGTTCTTC. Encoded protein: CASSQVGGAYNEQFF.

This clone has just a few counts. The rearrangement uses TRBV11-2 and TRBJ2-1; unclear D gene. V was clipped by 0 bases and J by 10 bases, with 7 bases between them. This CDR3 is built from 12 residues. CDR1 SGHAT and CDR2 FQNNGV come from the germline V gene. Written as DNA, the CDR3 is TGTGCCAGCAGCTTAGAGGCTAGAGAGCAGTTCTTC. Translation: CASSLEAREQFF.

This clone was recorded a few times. CDR3 residues: CASRPQGYGNTIYF. Written as DNA, the CDR3 is TGTGCCAGCAGGCCACAGGGATACGGAAACACCATATATTTT. The J gene is TRBJ1-3, the V gene TRBV6-5; D is possibly TRBD1 (6 bases). Germline V gene sequence: CDR1 MNHEY, CDR2 SVGAGI. The V end lost 6 bases, the J end lost 4 bases, and 13 bases lay between the germline ends. The CDR3 totals 14 residues.